This is a list of T cell receptor beta chains from one sample in a study of cytomegalovirus exposure and HLA in healthy donors. Clones were read by immunoSEQ multiplex PCR, and TCRdb kept only the in-frame ones, dropping some. The top ten hold 2.3% of the sample, which has tens of thousands of clones, around 8% seen once. Sequencing input: PBMCs. The receptor source for this set is a man between 50 and 59 years old in good health and CMV-seronegative. CDR3s include the opening cysteine and the closing phenylalanine or tryptophan. D genes are given only for firm matches. Rows give clone size only sometimes, using once, few, many, or a class for an expanded clone.

D gene: .
V gene: TRBV28
J gene: TRBJ1-4
clone size: .
CDR3 DNA: TGTGCCAGCAGTTTCCCCGGGATGAATGAAAAACTGTTTTTT
CDR3 protein: CASSFPGMNEKLFF

D gene: TRBD2
V gene: TRBV5-4
J gene: TRBJ2-5
clone size: few
CDR3 DNA: TGTGCCAGCAGCTTACTCGGGACTAGCGGTAGGAAGACCCAGTACTTC
CDR3 protein: CASSLLGTSGRKTQYF

D gene: TRBD1
V gene: TRBV28
J gene: TRBJ1-3
clone size: .
CDR3 DNA: TGTGCCAGCAGTCCCCCCGGACAGGCCGCCTCTGGAAACACCATATATTTT
CDR3 protein: CASSPPGQAASGNTIYF

D gene: TRBD1
V gene: TRBV6-4
J gene: TRBJ1-5
clone size: .
CDR3 DNA: TGTGCCAGCAGGACAGGGGCTCAGCCCCAGCATTTT
CDR3 protein: CASRTGAQPQHF

D gene: .
V gene: TRBV6-5
J gene: TRBJ1-1
clone size: .
CDR3 DNA: TGTGCCAGCAGTTCGATGACAACGAAAGTAGCTGAAGCTTTCTTT
CDR3 protein: CASSSMTTKVAEAFF

D gene: TRBD1
V gene: TRBV27
J gene: TRBJ2-5
clone size: .
CDR3 DNA: TGTGCCAGCGCGAGGACAGGGACGAGGGAGACCCAGTACTTC
CDR3 protein: CASARTGTRETQYF

D gene: TRBD2
V gene: TRBV5-4
J gene: TRBJ2-7
clone size: .
CDR3 DNA: TGTGCCAGCAAGGACGCTGGACTAGCGGGAGTGGAGCAGTACTTC
CDR3 protein: CASKDAGLAGVEQYF

D gene: .
V gene: TRBV10-3
J gene: TRBJ1-3
clone size: .
CDR3 DNA: TGTGCCATCAGTGAGAAACTGCAGGTTCACGTTGGCACCATATATTTT
CDR3 protein: CAISEKLQVHVGTIYF

D gene: .
V gene: TRBV5-1
J gene: TRBJ2-3
clone size: .
CDR3 DNA: TGCGCCAGCACGATTTCCCCGGCGGACATAATCACAGATACGCAGTATTTT
CDR3 protein: CASTISPADIITDTQYF

D gene: TRBD2
V gene: TRBV28
J gene: TRBJ2-1
clone size: few
CDR3 DNA: TGTGCCAGCAGTTTAGGGTCGGCTAGCGGGAATGAGCAGTTCTTC
CDR3 protein: CASSLGSASGNEQFF

D gene: TRBD2
V gene: TRBV2
J gene: TRBJ2-6
clone size: few
CDR3 DNA: TGTGCCAGCAGTCTAGCGGGGGGCGCGGGATCCGGGGCCAACGTCCTGACTTTC
CDR3 protein: CASSLAGGAGSGANVLTF

D gene: .
V gene: TRBV7-6
J gene: TRBJ2-5
clone size: .
CDR3 DNA: TGTGCCAGCAGCGCGAACGCAGGGACCCAGTACTTC
CDR3 protein: CASSANAGTQYF

D gene: TRBD1
V gene: TRBV6-5
J gene: TRBJ1-1
clone size: few
CDR3 DNA: TGTGCCAGCAGGTTTCAAACAGGGGGCTTCACTGAAGCTTTCTTT
CDR3 protein: CASRFQTGGFTEAFF

D gene: TRBD2
V gene: TRBV5-4
J gene: TRBJ2-5
clone size: .
CDR3 DNA: TGTGCCAGCAGCTTGTCTAGCGGGGGGGCATTAGGGACCCAGTACTTC
CDR3 protein: CASSLSSGGALGTQYF

D gene: .
V gene: TRBV2
J gene: TRBJ2-1
clone size: few
CDR3 DNA: TGTGCCAGCAGTCCTGGTTCGGGCTACAATGAGCAGTTCTTC
CDR3 protein: CASSPGSGYNEQFF

D gene: TRBD1
V gene: TRBV7-9
J gene: TRBJ2-7
clone size: few
CDR3 DNA: TGTGCCAGCAGCTTAACAGGGGACGAGCAGTACTTC
CDR3 protein: CASSLTGDEQYF

D gene: TRBD1
V gene: TRBV28
J gene: TRBJ2-7
clone size: few
CDR3 DNA: TGTGCCAGCAGCCCGGGACAGCCAAGCAGGGAGCAGTACTTC
CDR3 protein: CASSPGQPSREQYF

D gene: TRBD1
V gene: TRBV5-6
J gene: TRBJ2-7
clone size: few
CDR3 DNA: TGTGCCAGCCGTAGACAGGGGGCTTCCTACGAGCAGTACTTC
CDR3 protein: CASRRQGASYEQYF

D gene: TRBD1
V gene: TRBV30
J gene: TRBJ2-5
clone size: .
CDR3 DNA: TGTGCCTGGATGGGACAGGGTTCGAAGACCCAGTACTTC
CDR3 protein: CAWMGQGSKTQYF

D gene: TRBD1
V gene: TRBV29-1
J gene: TRBJ2-7
clone size: .
CDR3 DNA: TGCAGCGTTCTTTTTCCCGGGACAGGGGCCTCGGACGAGCAGTACTTC
CDR3 protein: CSVLFPGTGASDEQYF

D gene: .
V gene: TRBV7-9
J gene: TRBJ2-7
clone size: few
CDR3 DNA: TGTGCCAGCAGCTCTGGGACTGCCACCTACGAGCAGTACTTC
CDR3 protein: CASSSGTATYEQYF

D gene: .
V gene: TRBV9
J gene: TRBJ1-3
clone size: .
CDR3 DNA: TGTGCCAGCAGCGTAGACGTGGACACTGGAAACACCATATATTTT
CDR3 protein: CASSVDVDTGNTIYF

D gene: .
V gene: TRBV9
J gene: TRBJ1-1
clone size: few
CDR3 DNA: TGTGCCAGCAGCGGGACAGATTTGGGCACTGAAGCTTTCTTT
CDR3 protein: CASSGTDLGTEAFF

D gene: TRBD1
V gene: TRBV6-6
J gene: TRBJ2-5
clone size: few
CDR3 DNA: TGTGCCAGCAGTTTAGGGGACAGGGTGGGAAGAGAGACCCAGTACTTC
CDR3 protein: CASSLGDRVGRETQYF